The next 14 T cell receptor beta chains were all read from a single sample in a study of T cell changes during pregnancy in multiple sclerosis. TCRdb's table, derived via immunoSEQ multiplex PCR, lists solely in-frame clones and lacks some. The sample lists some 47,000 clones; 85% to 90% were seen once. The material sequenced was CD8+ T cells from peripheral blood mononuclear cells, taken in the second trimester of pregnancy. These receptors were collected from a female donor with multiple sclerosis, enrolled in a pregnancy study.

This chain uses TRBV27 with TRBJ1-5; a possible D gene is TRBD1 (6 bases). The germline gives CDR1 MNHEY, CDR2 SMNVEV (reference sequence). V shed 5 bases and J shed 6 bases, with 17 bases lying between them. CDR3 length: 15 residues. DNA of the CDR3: TGTGCCAGCAGTCTTTATACAGGGATGGGTCAGCCCCAGCATTTT. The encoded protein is CASSLYTGMGQPQHF.

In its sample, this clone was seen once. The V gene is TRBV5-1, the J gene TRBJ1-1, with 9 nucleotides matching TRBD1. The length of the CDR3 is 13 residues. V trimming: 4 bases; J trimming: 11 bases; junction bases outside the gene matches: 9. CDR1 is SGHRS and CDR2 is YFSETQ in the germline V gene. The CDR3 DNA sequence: TGCGCCAGCAGCAATGGGACAGGGCGGTCGGCTTTCTTT. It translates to CASSNGTGRSAFF.

CDR3 protein: CASSPNPPRDIKEGPQHF. The CDR3 DNA is TGTGCCAGCAGCCCGAACCCTCCCCGGGACATCAAAGAGGGGCCCCAGCATTTT. This chain uses TRBV7-8 with TRBJ1-5, with D perhaps TRBD1 (6 bases). Germline-derived CDR1 and CDR2 are SGHVS and FQNEAQ. The CDR3 runs to 18 residues. Trimming shortened V by 5 bases and J by 9 bases, and 29 bases separated the two germline ends.

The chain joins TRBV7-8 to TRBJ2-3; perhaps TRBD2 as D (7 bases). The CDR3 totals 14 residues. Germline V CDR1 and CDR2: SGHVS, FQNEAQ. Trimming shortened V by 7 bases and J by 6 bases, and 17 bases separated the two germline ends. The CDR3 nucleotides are TGTGCCAGCACCCTCTGGGGGGGGGCCGATACGCAGTATTTT. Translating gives CASTLWGGADTQYF.

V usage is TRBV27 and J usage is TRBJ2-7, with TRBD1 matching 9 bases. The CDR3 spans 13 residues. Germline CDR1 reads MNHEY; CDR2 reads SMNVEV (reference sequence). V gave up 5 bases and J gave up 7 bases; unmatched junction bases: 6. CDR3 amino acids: CASSTGTGWEQYF. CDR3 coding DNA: TGTGCCAGCAGTACCGGGACAGGGTGGGAGCAGTACTTC.

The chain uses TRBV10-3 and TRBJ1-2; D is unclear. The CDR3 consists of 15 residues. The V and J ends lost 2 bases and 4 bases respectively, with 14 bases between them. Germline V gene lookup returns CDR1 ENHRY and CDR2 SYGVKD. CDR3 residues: CAISEVEGDSYGYTF. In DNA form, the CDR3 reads TGTGCCATCAGTGAGGTGGAGGGAGATAGCTATGGCTACACCTTC.

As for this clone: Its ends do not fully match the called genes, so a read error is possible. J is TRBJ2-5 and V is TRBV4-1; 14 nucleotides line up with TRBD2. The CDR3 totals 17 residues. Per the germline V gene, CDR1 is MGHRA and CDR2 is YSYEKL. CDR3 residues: CASTQSGTSGSRETQYF. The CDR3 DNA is TGCGCCAGCACCCAATCCGGGACTAGCGGGAGCCGAGAGACCCAGTACTTC.

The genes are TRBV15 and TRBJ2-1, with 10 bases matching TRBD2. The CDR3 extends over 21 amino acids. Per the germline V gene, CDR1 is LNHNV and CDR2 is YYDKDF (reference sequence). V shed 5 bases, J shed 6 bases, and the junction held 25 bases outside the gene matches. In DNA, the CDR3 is TGTGCCACCAGCCCGCGACCAGAGGAACTAGCGGGGATCCCATATCTCAATGAGCAGTTCTTC. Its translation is CATSPRPEELAGIPYLNEQFF.

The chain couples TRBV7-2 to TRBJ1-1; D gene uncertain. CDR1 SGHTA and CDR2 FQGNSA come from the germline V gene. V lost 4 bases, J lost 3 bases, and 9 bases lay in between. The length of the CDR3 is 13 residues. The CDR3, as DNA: TGTGCCAGCAGCTCCTTTATTGACACTGAAGCTTTCTTT. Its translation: CASSSFIDTEAFF.

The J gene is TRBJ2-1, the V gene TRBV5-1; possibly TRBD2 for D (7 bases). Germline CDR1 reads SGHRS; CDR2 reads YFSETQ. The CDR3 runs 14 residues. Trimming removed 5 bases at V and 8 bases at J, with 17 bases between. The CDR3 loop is CASSFRGRGDEQFF. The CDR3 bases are TGCGCCAGCAGTTTTCGGGGGAGGGGGGATGAGCAGTTCTTC.

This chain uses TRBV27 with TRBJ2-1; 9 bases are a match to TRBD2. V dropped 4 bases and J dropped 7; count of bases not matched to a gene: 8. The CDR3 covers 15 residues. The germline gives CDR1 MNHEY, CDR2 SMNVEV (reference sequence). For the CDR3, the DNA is TGTGCCAGCAGTTCCCCCCGGACTAGCGAAAATGAGCAGTTCTTC. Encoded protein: CASSSPRTSENEQFF.

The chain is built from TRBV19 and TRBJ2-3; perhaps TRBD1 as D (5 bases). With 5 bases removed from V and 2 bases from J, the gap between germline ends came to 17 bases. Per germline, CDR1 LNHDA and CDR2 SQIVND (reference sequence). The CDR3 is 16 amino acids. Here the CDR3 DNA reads TGTGCCAGTAGTGCCTCCCTGGGGCATTACACAGATACGCAGTATTTT. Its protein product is CASSASLGHYTDTQYF.

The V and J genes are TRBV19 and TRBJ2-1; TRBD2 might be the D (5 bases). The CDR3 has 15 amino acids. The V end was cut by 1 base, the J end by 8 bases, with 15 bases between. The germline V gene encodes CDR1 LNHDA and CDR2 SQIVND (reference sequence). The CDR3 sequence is CASSIVSVIGDEQFF. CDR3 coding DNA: TGTGCCAGTAGTATAGTTAGCGTCATAGGCGATGAGCAGTTCTTC.

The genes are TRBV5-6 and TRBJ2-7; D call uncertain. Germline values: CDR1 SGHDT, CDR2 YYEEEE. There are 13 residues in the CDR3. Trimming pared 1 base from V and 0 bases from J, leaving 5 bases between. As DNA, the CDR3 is TGTGCCAGCAGCTTGTACAGCTCCTACGAGCAGTACTTC. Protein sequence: CASSLYSSYEQYF.